Presented here are 21 T cell receptor beta chains from one specimen sequenced in a study of naive CD8 T cells in extremely preterm neonates. Study-wide findings and caveats: Preterm CDR3s were shorter than older groups', with fewer N additions and less trimming.

The method was immunoSEQ multiplex PCR; TCRdb's version includes in-frame clones alone and lacks a portion of them. The sample holds around 23,000 clones, 88% seen once. Their cognate antigens are unknown. Samples were taken at extremely preterm deliveries at about 22-27 weeks of gestation. Sequenced: naive CD8+ T cells from cord blood. The receptor source for this set is a boy who was born preterm.

The chain combines TRBV27 with TRBJ1-6; no reliable D call. Trimming shortened V by 9 bases and J by 4 bases, and 19 bases separated the two germline ends. Germline V CDR1 and CDR2: MNHEY, SMNVEV (reference sequence). The CDR3 runs to 16 residues. The CDR3 sequence: CASPRVPGHYNSPLHF. The DNA of the CDR3 is TGTGCCAGTCCCCGCGTACCGGGCCATTATAATTCACCCCTCCACTTT.

The genes are TRBV5-1 and TRBJ2-5; 8 nucleotides match TRBD1. The DNA matches TRBJ2-7 better at its end, which makes the J call doubtful. Germline assignment: CDR1 SGHRS and CDR2 YFSETQ. The CDR3 consists of 12 residues. CDR3 amino acids: CASSLTGGEQYF. DNA of the CDR3: TGCGCCAGCAGCTTGACAGGGGGCGAGCAGTACTTC.

The genes are TRBV6-7 and TRBJ1-3; D unclear. TRBV6-7 is recorded as an ORF, its role being uncertain. The CDR3 has 10 amino acids. V was clipped by 1 base and J by 8 bases, with 0 bases between them. This chain's CDR3 is CASSYYTIYF. The CDR3, as DNA: TGTGCCAGCAGTTACTACACCATATATTTT.

The chain is built from TRBV27 and TRBJ1-2; D is undetermined. Germline loops: CDR1 MNHEY, CDR2 SMNVEV (reference sequence). The CDR3 extends over 9 amino acids. V gave up 6 bases and J gave up 4 bases, with 0 bases separating them. The CDR3 loop reads CASSYGYTF. CDR3 nucleotide sequence: TGTGCCAGCAGCTATGGCTACACCTTC.

In nucleotides, the CDR3 is TGCAGCGTGACAGGGGGCAACTATGGCTACACCTTC. Translation: CSVTGGNYGYTF. The chain combines TRBV29-1 with TRBJ1-2, with TRBD1 matching 10 bases. Germline loops: CDR1 SQVTM, CDR2 ANQGSEA. This CDR3 is built from 12 residues. V shed 6 bases, J shed 2 bases, and the junction held 0 bases outside the gene matches. Full variable domain (outside the CDR3, taken from reference TRBV29-1 and TRBJ1-2): SAVISQKPSRDICQRGTSLTIQCQVDSQVTMMFWYRQQPGQSLTLIATANQGSEATYESGFVIDKFPISRPNLTFSTLTVSNMSPEDSSIYLCSVTGGNYGYTFGSGTRLTVV.

CDR3 in DNA: TGTGCTAGTGGTCGGGGATGTGCAGGACAAAGTCGGGCCAACGTCCTGACTTTC. It yields the protein CASGRGCAGQSRANVLTF. V usage is TRBV12-5 and J usage is TRBJ2-6; D assignment may be TRBD1 or TRBD2 (5 bases each). V lost 5 bases to trimming and J lost 5 bases, with 22 bases between them. CDR1 and CDR2 from the germline V gene are LGHNT and FRNRAP. The CDR3 consists of 18 residues.

The chain uses TRBV27 and TRBJ2-7; the match to TRBD2 covers 8 bases. There are 14 residues in the CDR3. J was trimmed by 2 bases and V by 2 bases; bases with no gene match: 2. The germline gives CDR1 MNHEY, CDR2 SMNVEV (reference sequence). The CDR3 reads CASSLRGGPYEQYF. DNA for the CDR3: TGTGCCAGCAGTTTACGGGGGGGCCCCTACGAGCAGTACTTC.

The gene calls are TRBV9 and TRBJ1-2; no clear D. The V and J ends lost 0 bases and 8 bases respectively, with 8 bases between them. CDR1 is SGDLS and CDR2 is YYNGEE in the germline V gene. The CDR3 runs to 12 residues. The CDR3 DNA reads as TGTGCCAGCAGCGTAGGGGCGCGGGGCTACACCTTC. Residues: CASSVGARGYTF.

The chain links TRBV30 to TRBJ1-1; D might be TRBD1 (6 bases). Germline V gives CDR1 GTSNPN, CDR2 SVGIG (reference sequence). Trimming left V 0 bases short and J 7 bases short, with 9 bases between. The CDR3 extends over 12 amino acids. DNA of the CDR3: TGTGCCTGGAGTGTAGGGGGGAGTGAAGCTTTCTTT. As protein: CAWSVGGSEAFF.

The gene calls are TRBV30 and TRBJ2-3, with 13 nucleotides matching TRBD2. Per germline, CDR1 GTSNPN and CDR2 SVGIG (reference sequence). The CDR3 is 16 amino acids. J lost 1 base, V lost 0 bases, and 1 base had no gene match. In DNA, the CDR3 is TGTGCCTGGAGTGTGGGGACTAGCGGGGGCACAGATACGCAGTATTTT. Its protein product is CAWSVGTSGGTDTQYF.

V usage is TRBV5-4 and J usage is TRBJ2-3, with D uncertain. The CDR3 has 12 amino acids. Trimming removed 2 bases from V and 3 bases from J, with 4 bases in between. Germline V gives CDR1 SGHNT, CDR2 YYREEE (reference sequence). The DNA of the CDR3 is TGTGCCAGCAGCTTTTTTACAGATACGCAGTATTTT. Translation: CASSFFTDTQYF.

This chain connects TRBV2 to TRBJ1-2; D is undetermined. The CDR3 consists of 10 residues. Germline V CDR1 and CDR2: SNHLY, FYNNEI. The V gene lost 7 bases and the J gene lost 5 bases, with 5 bases spanning the gap. The CDR3 here is CASNGYGYTF. The CDR3 DNA sequence: TGTGCCAGCAATGGGTATGGCTACACCTTC.

Remarks on this clone: The same CDR3 is also encoded by other DNA sequences in this sample. This chain links TRBV9 with TRBJ1-2; D remains unclear. The CDR3 runs to 12 residues. In germline, CDR1 is SGDLS, CDR2 YYNGEE. V was cut by 0 bases and J by 5 bases, with 5 bases left in between. CDR3 sequence (DNA): TGTGCCAGCAGCGTAGGAGGGTATGGCTACACCTTC. Amino acid sequence: CASSVGGYGYTF.

The chain joins TRBV9 to TRBJ2-5; 7 bases align to TRBD2. Germline loops: CDR1 SGDLS, CDR2 YYNGEE. There are 15 residues in the CDR3. J lost 4 bases, V lost 2 bases, and 8 bases had no gene match. The CDR3 nucleotides are TGTGCCAGCAGCGTCTCGGGGGGAAGTCGAGAGACCCAGTACTTC. Its translation: CASSVSGGSRETQYF.

This clone appeared once. CDR3 in amino acids: CASSEWGQGADTQYF. The CDR3 DNA sequence: TGTGCCAGCAGTGAATGGGGACAGGGGGCAGATACGCAGTATTTT. The V gene is TRBV25-1, the J gene TRBJ2-3; 11 nucleotides align to TRBD1. Per germline, CDR1 MGHDK and CDR2 SYGVNS. The CDR3 consists of 15 residues. J lost 4 bases, V lost 1 base, and 1 base had no gene match.

The chain recombines TRBV30 with TRBJ1-1; D may be TRBD1 (6 bases). The germline gives CDR1 GTSNPN, CDR2 SVGIG (reference sequence). This CDR3 has 13 residues. V lost 0 bases to trimming and J lost 2 bases, with 7 bases between them. The CDR3 nucleotides read TGTGCCTGGAGTGTGGGACAAAACACTGAAGCTTTCTTT. Translation: CAWSVGQNTEAFF.

CDR3 in DNA: TGTGCCAGCAGTTTATGGGGGGTGAACACTGAAGCTTTCTTT. It codes for CASSLWGVNTEAFF. The rearrangement links TRBV27 to TRBJ1-1, with D possibly matching TRBD1 (5 bases). Deletions cut 1 base from V and 0 bases from J, with 6 bases between. Germline V gene data show CDR1 as MNHEY and CDR2 as SMNVEV (reference sequence). The CDR3 runs 14 residues.

The chain uses TRBV9 and TRBJ2-2, with a weak D call TRBD2 (6 bases). CDR3 length: 17 amino acids. Germline CDR1 and CDR2: SGDLS and YYNGEE. Trimming pared 1 base from V and 0 bases from J, leaving 13 bases between. CDR3 amino acids: CASSVPSLAANTGELFF. The CDR3 nucleotides read TGTGCCAGCAGCGTACCCTCCTTAGCGGCGAACACCGGGGAGCTGTTTTTT.

This chain connects TRBV27 to TRBJ2-5; 14 nucleotides agree with TRBD2. Germline V gene lookup returns CDR1 MNHEY and CDR2 SMNVEV (reference sequence). The V segment lost 6 bases and the J segment 4 bases; nucleotides outside the gene matches: 7. The CDR3 has 16 residues. CDR3 loop: CASSPTSGGAGETQYF. The CDR3 DNA reads TGTGCCAGCAGCCCGACTAGCGGGGGGGCGGGAGAGACCCAGTACTTC.

J is TRBJ2-5 and V is TRBV7-9; TRBD2 matches 10 bases. This CDR3 contains 14 residues. V dropped 2 bases and J dropped 3; count of bases not matched to a gene: 0. Germline V gene data show CDR1 as SEHNR and CDR2 as FQNEAQ (reference sequence). The CDR3 region has the DNA TGTGCCAGCAGCTTACTAGCGGGGGAAGAGACCCAGTACTTC. Encoded protein: CASSLLAGEETQYF.

The rearrangement links TRBV21-1 to TRBJ2-7; the table's TRBD1 call for D was not verified on the DNA. TRBV21-1 is a pseudogene locus. There are 11 residues in the CDR3. The CDR3 DNA reads as TGTGCCAGCAGCAAACAATACGAGCAGTACTTC. It specifies CASSKQYEQYF.